What follows are 17 T cell receptor beta chains derived from one specimen sequenced in a study of cytomegalovirus exposure and HLA in healthy donors. This PCR relied on a set of 60 Vbeta primers and 13 Jbeta primers. TCRdb's copy holds only in-frame clones and misses some; the assay was immunoSEQ multiplex PCR. The repertoire table contains some 120,000 clones. Sequenced: PBMCs. The source of these receptors is a man aged 35-49 years in good health and CMV-seropositive.

The chain links TRBV6-6 to TRBJ1-4; D is ambiguous. The V gene's germline CDR1 is MNHNY and CDR2 SVGAGI (reference sequence). The germline V and J ends were trimmed by 0 bases and 8 bases, with 4 bases remaining between them. This CDR3 has 12 amino acids. Here the CDR3 DNA reads TGTGCCAGCAGTTACTCCGAGGAAAAACTGTTTTTT. This sequence encodes CASSYSEEKLFF.

The V gene is TRBV7-3, the J gene TRBJ2-3; no firm D call. V was shortened by 0 bases and J by 5 bases, with 3 bases between the two germline ends. The CDR3 consists of 12 residues. Germline values: CDR1 SGHTA, CDR2 FQGTGA. The CDR3 DNA reads as TGTGCCAGCAGCTTAACGCGAGATACGCAGTATTTT. This codes for CASSLTRDTQYF. The full variable domain, its missing parts supplied by reference TRBV7-3 and TRBJ2-3, is GAGVSQTPSNKVTEKGKYVELRCDPISGHTALYWYRQSLGQGPEFLIYFQGTGAADDSGLPNDRFFAVRPEGSVSTLKIQRTERGDSAVYLCASSLTRDTQYFGPGTRLTVL.

The V and J genes are TRBV4-3 and TRBJ2-2, with D possibly being TRBD1 (5 bases). CDR1 and CDR2 from the germline V gene are LGHNA and YSLEER. The CDR3 contains 16 residues. The V and J ends lost 2 bases and 4 bases respectively, with 14 bases between them. CDR3 bases: TGCGCCAGCAGCCAATCCCAGGGTTGGGGCACCGGGGAGCTGTTTTTT. Its protein product is CASSQSQGWGTGELFF.

The gene calls are TRBV5-1 and TRBJ1-4; D is possibly TRBD1 (5 bases). The CDR3 is 13 residues long. V dropped 0 bases and J dropped 12 bases, with 12 bases sitting between them. The germline V gene has CDR1 SGHRS and CDR2 YFSETQ. CDR3 coding DNA: TGCGCCAGCAGCTTGGCGCCCGGCAGGGAACTGTTTTTT. It is translated as CASSLAPGRELFF.

To note about this clone: No conserved phenylalanine or tryptophan is present at the end of the CDR3, so a read error is the likely explanation. This chain uses TRBV5-6 with TRBJ1-1; possible D gene TRBD1, 5 bases. The CDR3 totals 16 residues. V lost 0 bases, J lost 0 bases, and 12 bases lay in between. CDR1 is SGHDT and CDR2 is YYEEEE in the germline V gene. The CDR3 DNA sequence: TGTGCCAGCAGCTTGGCTTTGGCACAGGTGAACACTGAAGCTTTCCTT. This translates into CASSLALAQVNTEAFL.

The chain joins TRBV6-1 to TRBJ2-2, with 7 positions matching TRBD1. Per the germline V gene, CDR1 is MNHNS and CDR2 is SASEGT. This CDR3 region has 15 residues. The ends lost 4 bases at V and 3 bases at J; junction bases unmatched: 5. The CDR3 is CASSAWDSYTGELFF. The CDR3 DNA is TGTGCCAGCAGTGCGTGGGACAGTTACACCGGGGAGCTGTTTTTT.

The chain is built from TRBV5-6 and TRBJ2-1; tentative D call: TRBD2 (6 bases). The germline CDR1 and CDR2 sequences are SGHDT and YYEEEE. Trimming pared 3 bases from V and 8 bases from J, leaving 27 bases between. There are 18 residues in the CDR3. The CDR3 here is CASSSTGLRGRLSDEQFF. For the CDR3, the DNA is TGTGCCAGCAGCTCTACAGGCCTACGGGGGAGGTTGAGTGATGAGCAGTTCTTC.

This chain uses TRBV28 with TRBJ2-6, with 8 positions matching TRBD1. After removal of 5 bases from V and 4 bases from J, the junction contained 13 bases not matched to a gene. The CDR3 contains 18 residues. The germline V gene encodes CDR1 MDHEN and CDR2 SYDVKM. The CDR3 DNA reads as TGTGCCAGCAGTGGATTGACAGGGGAACTCTCCGGGGCCAACGTCCTGACTTTC. This codes for CASSGLTGELSGANVLTF. Filled out from reference TRBV28 and TRBJ2-6, the complete variable domain reads DVKVTQSSRYLVKRTGEKVFLECVQDMDHENMFWYRQDPGLGLRLIYFSYDVKMKEKGDIPEGYSVSREKKERFSLILESASTNQTSMYLCASSGLTGELSGANVLTFGAGSRLTVL.

The chain links TRBV6-1 to TRBJ2-5, with D perhaps matching TRBD2 (5 bases). Germline V gives CDR1 MNHNS, CDR2 SASEGT. V was shortened by 1 base and J by 1 base, with 13 bases between the two germline ends. There are 16 residues in the CDR3. This CDR3 is CASSEVGGGVQETQYF. The CDR3 region has the DNA TGTGCCAGCAGTGAAGTTGGCGGAGGAGTCCAAGAGACCCAGTACTTC.

This chain uses TRBV18 with TRBJ1-5, with TRBD1 identical over 7 bases. The CDR3 extends over 13 amino acids. From germline, CDR1 is KGHSH and CDR2 LQKENI. With 6 bases clipped from V and 3 bases from J, the junction kept 2 bases outside the gene matches. This chain's CDR3 is CASSGTDNQPQHF. The DNA for the CDR3 is TGTGCCAGCTCGGGGACAGACAATCAGCCCCAGCATTTT.

The rearrangement joins TRBV6-5 to TRBJ2-7; maybe TRBD1 (6 bases). V lost 8 bases to trimming and J lost 4 bases, with 18 bases between them. There are 14 residues in the CDR3. Germline V gives CDR1 MNHEY, CDR2 SVGAGI. The CDR3 is CASRQGYNGYEQYF. CDR3 in DNA: TGTGCCAGCCGCCAGGGGTATAACGGATACGAGCAGTACTTC.

The rearrangement uses TRBV9 and TRBJ2-1; 7 nucleotides match TRBD2. The CDR3 runs 16 residues. With 4 bases clipped from V and 9 bases from J, the junction kept 16 bases outside the gene matches. The germline gives CDR1 SGDLS, CDR2 YYNGEE. In DNA form, the CDR3 reads TGTGCCAGCAGCCCGGGGGGAGCGGGTGGGTGGGGTGAGCAGTTCTTC. Residues: CASSPGGAGGWGEQFF.

V and J are TRBV28 and TRBJ2-2, with 8 bases identical to TRBD2. CDR1 and CDR2 (germline): MDHEN, SYDVKM. CDR3 length: 14 amino acids. Trimming at V came to 6 bases and at J to 3 bases, leaving 3 bases not matched to a gene. DNA of the CDR3: TGTGCCAGCAGCCGAGCGGGAGACACCGGGGAGCTGTTTTTT. This translates into CASSRAGDTGELFF.

DNA of the CDR3: TGTGCCAGCAGCGGGCCGGGGGGGCGCGAGTATGGCCAGCCCCAGCATTTT. Its translation is CASSGPGGREYGQPQHF. The chain employs TRBV7-9 and TRBJ1-5, with a weak D call TRBD1 (6 bases). V shed 5 bases and J shed 7 bases, with 24 bases lying between them. This CDR3 has 17 amino acids. The germline V gene has CDR1 SEHNR and CDR2 FQNEAQ (reference sequence).

The chain uses TRBV19 and TRBJ1-2; D uncertain. The CDR3 has 14 residues. V shed 3 bases and J shed 6 bases, with 14 bases lying between them. Germline CDR1 and CDR2: LNHDA and SQIVND (reference sequence). CDR3 nucleotides: TGTGCCAGTAGTATTGGAGTCGCTATGAATGGCTACACCTTC. It yields the protein CASSIGVAMNGYTF.

J is TRBJ2-1 and V is TRBV28, with TRBD2 matching over 13 bases. From germline, CDR1 is MDHEN and CDR2 SYDVKM. CDR3 length equals 14 residues. J gave up 12 bases and V 6 bases, and 8 bases lay outside the gene matches. CDR3: CASSRTSGSIGQFF. CDR3 bases: TGTGCCAGCAGCAGGACTAGCGGGAGCATAGGGCAGTTCTTC.

This chain uses TRBV10-1 with TRBJ2-1; 12 bases map to TRBD2. The CDR3 has 17 residues. Germline loops: CDR1 WNHNN, CDR2 SYGVQD (reference sequence). Trimming cost V 0 bases and J 7 bases; bases outside gene matches: 7. CDR3 region: CASSESPASGRANEQFF. The CDR3 DNA reads as TGCGCCAGCAGTGAGTCGCCCGCTAGCGGGAGGGCAAATGAGCAGTTCTTC.